This paragraph covers one TCR beta chain sequence. The data derive from a study of blood T cell repertoires in COVID-19. Study information: T cells, B-cell-depleted T cells, or PBMCs provided the cDNA or gDNA that served as material.

Recruited during active infection, patients (from Seattle) were subsequently followed longitudinally. V was clipped by 4 bases and J by 0 bases, with 16 bases between them. CDR1 and CDR2 (germline): MGHRA, YSYEKL. This CDR3 region has 17 residues. The data were produced by immunoSEQ multiplex PCR, yet TCRdb's version contains in-frame clones alone and is incomplete. The profile shows around 260,000 clones, approximately 86% of them singletons. The TCR originated in a woman aged 60-70 years with COVID-19, enrolled during active disease. The material sequenced was peripheral blood. The chain joins TRBV4-1 to TRBJ2-1; D is possibly TRBD1 (5 bases). The CDR3 DNA follows: TGCGCCAGCAGCCGACCACCCACAGGAAGCTCCTACAATGAGCAGTTCTTC. Translated: CASSRPPTGSSYNEQFF.